This T cell receptor (beta chain) was retrieved from a study of T cell responses to AZD1222 COVID-19 vaccine. On this clone itself: Antigen specificity is unknown.

General study points: Nearly half of spike-specific TCRs reportedly go after variant regions that carry no mutations. Just 6 or 7 AZD1222 recipients were seropositive at baseline. Clonal diversity may have been underestimated, and the donors were mostly white British, with more females than males.

Profiling relied on immunoSEQ multiplex PCR, and the TCRdb table lists in-frame clones only, not all of them. The table records about 110,000 clones, over 80% of them present only once. The length of the CDR3 is 12 residues. Looked up from germline, CDR1 is SGHDT and CDR2 is YYEEEE. The V gene lost 2 bases and the J gene lost 6 bases, with 9 bases spanning the gap. The origin of this receptor is an adult in good health. The source material was peripheral blood, sampled on day 0 of AZD1222 vaccination. V and J are TRBV5-6 and TRBJ2-7, with unresolved D. The CDR3 DNA is TGTGCCAGCAGCTTCATGATGAGCGAGCAGTACTTC. Its translation: CASSFMMSEQYF.